Below are 9 T cell receptor beta chains sequenced from a single sample in a study of blood T cell repertoires in COVID-19. The assay was immunoSEQ multiplex PCR, and TCRdb's table has in-frame clones only and misses some. Of 150,000 or so clones in the sample, 88% were seen once. Sample: peripheral blood. The receptors originated from a woman aged 55-70 years with acute or convalescent COVID-19.

The V call is TRBV5-1, the J call TRBJ1-3, with D maybe TRBD1 (5 bases). The CDR3 contains 15 residues. The germline V gene has CDR1 SGHRS and CDR2 YFSETQ. Trimming removed 0 bases from V and 1 base from J, with 8 bases in between. CDR3 in amino acids: CASSLVAGSGNTIYF. CDR3 nucleotide sequence: TGCGCCAGCAGCTTGGTTGCAGGGTCTGGAAACACCATATATTTT.

This clone turned up a few times. The V gene is TRBV19, the J gene TRBJ1-2, with D unclear. V was shortened by 0 bases and J by 3 bases, with 5 bases between the two germline ends. This CDR3 comprises 13 residues. From germline, CDR1 is LNHDA and CDR2 SQIVND (reference sequence). In DNA form, the CDR3 reads TGTGCCAGTAGTATAGAACAGTACTATGGCTACACCTTC. Translating it yields CASSIEQYYGYTF.

This clone was seen a few times. The chain employs TRBV27 and TRBJ2-7; perhaps TRBD1 as D (5 bases). With 0 bases removed from V and 5 bases from J, the gap between germline ends came to 11 bases. In germline, CDR1 is MNHEY, CDR2 SMNVEV (reference sequence). This CDR3 is 14 amino acids long. The CDR3 region has the DNA TGTGCCAGCAGTTTATCCCAGGGCCGGAACGAGCAGTACTTC. Translating gives CASSLSQGRNEQYF.

J is TRBJ1-3 and V is TRBV9, with D uncertain. V was trimmed by 2 bases and J by 0 bases, leaving 9 bases between them. CDR1 and CDR2 from the germline V gene are SGDLS and YYNGEE. The CDR3 consists of 15 residues. CDR3 sequence (DNA): TGTGCCAGCAGCGTCGACGGAGGCTCTGGAAACACCATATATTTT. Amino acids: CASSVDGGSGNTIYF.

The rearrangement joins TRBV18 to TRBJ2-5; 8 nucleotides align to TRBD2. The CDR3 is 14 residues long. Per germline, CDR1 KGHSH and CDR2 LQKENI. With 3 bases clipped from V and 2 bases from J, the junction kept 2 bases outside the gene matches. The CDR3 here is CASSPSGGQETQYF. The CDR3 nucleotides are TGTGCCAGCTCACCGAGCGGGGGACAAGAGACCCAGTACTTC.

The rearrangement links TRBV7-6 to TRBJ1-6, with no clear D. This CDR3 is built from 14 residues. V dropped 6 bases and J dropped 9 bases, with 15 bases sitting between them. Germline values: CDR1 SGHVS, CDR2 FNYEAQ. This CDR3 reads CASRPQDVSSPLHF. Written as DNA, the CDR3 is TGTGCCAGCAGACCCCAGGATGTTAGTTCACCCCTCCACTTT.

The chain employs TRBV20-1 and TRBJ2-5; possibly TRBD1 for D (6 bases). With 3 bases removed from V and 2 bases from J, the gap between germline ends came to 10 bases. Germline CDR1 is DFQATT and CDR2 is SNEGSKA (reference sequence). The CDR3 is 13 residues long. CDR3 protein: CSASSQGQETQYF. For the CDR3, the DNA is TGCAGTGCTAGTAGTCAGGGGCAAGAGACCCAGTACTTC.

V is TRBV3-1 (or the pseudogene TRBV3-2) and J is TRBJ2-3, with 7 positions matching TRBD2. Per germline, CDR1 LGHDT and CDR2 YNNKEL (reference sequence). This CDR3 comprises 15 residues. With 1 base clipped from V and 4 bases from J, the junction kept 5 bases outside the gene matches. The CDR3 region has the DNA TGTGCCAGCAGCCAAGGGGGGGGTTGGTCAGATACGCAGTATTTT. This sequence encodes CASSQGGGWSDTQYF.

The chain recombines TRBV3-1 (or the pseudogene TRBV3-2) with TRBJ1-1; D is uncertain. With 3 bases removed from V and 6 bases from J, the gap between germline ends came to 14 bases. The CDR3 is 14 amino acids. Germline lookup yields CDR1 LGHDT and CDR2 YNNKEL (reference sequence). The DNA of the CDR3 is TGTGCCAGCAGCCAGAGCGAACAAGGCTCTGAAGCTTTCTTT. Translation: CASSQSEQGSEAFF.